Listed below are T cell receptor beta chains from one sample, sequenced in a study of CD8 T cells in ankylosing spondylitis. TCRdb called the 5' RACE reads again in MiXCR, with one record for every CDR3 protein. The sample includes approximately 240,000 distinct CDR3 sequences, about 11% of them seen just once. The specimen sequenced was blood, either unsorted or a sorted T cell fraction (not recorded which). Receptor source: a male donor with ankylosing spondylitis or in good health (not recorded which). Each CDR3 is given without its conserved first and last residue.

j_gene,v_gene,CDR3aa
TRBJ2-1,TRBV2,ASRDGSYNEQF
TRBJ1-1,TRBV5-6,ASSSRLLWGEAF
TRBJ1-1,TRBV5-1,ASSLARRGTEAF
TRBJ2-7,TRBV3-1,ASSQHVPRGQGYEQY
TRBJ2-2,TRBV30,AWRTGGTGELF
TRBJ1-2,TRBV4-2,ASSQGQGSHGYT
TRBJ2-7,TRBV5-1,ASSLDQGSYEQY
TRBJ1-2,TRBV4-1,ASSQERERT
TRBJ1-5,TRBV20-1,SASTEAWGSNQPQH
TRBJ1-1,TRBV4-2,ASTTRRGGTEAF
TRBJ2-2,TRBV7-2,ASSLDPTGLPS
TRBJ2-2,TRBV7-6,ASSPSGSAANTGELF
TRBJ2-7,TRBV9,ASSPRVTSYEQY
TRBJ2-3,TRBV10-3,ATQGATDTQY
TRBJ2-7,TRBV30,AWAMETYEQY
TRBJ1-3,TRBV4-2,ASSQDLSSGNTIY
TRBJ2-1,TRBV2,ASSEPLASPYNEQF
TRBJ1-1,TRBV12-3/TRBV12-4,ASSTGGSMNTEAF
TRBJ1-2,TRBV7-2,ASSLVRQEGYT
TRBJ2-3,TRBV27,ASSPRVSWGTDTQY
TRBJ1-4,TRBV11-2,ASSLTGGVREKLF
TRBJ2-7,TRBV7-2,ASSLGGRSEQY
TRBJ1-5,TRBV12-3/TRBV12-4,ASSLRVGAQPQH
TRBJ2-3,TRBV20-1,SARGRGQGSTDTQY
TRBJ2-5,TRBV4-1,ASSLTDRQETQY
TRBJ2-3,TRBV7-2,ASSSRDRETSDTQY
TRBJ1-1,TRBV15,ATSRFVGPEAF
TRBJ1-2,TRBV5-1,ASSHRDRVGYT
TRBJ1-1,TRBV29-1,SVEGGVGMNTEAF
TRBJ2-1,TRBV12-3/TRBV12-4,ASSADFYNEQF
TRBJ1-3,TRBV7-2,ASSLTGTFSGNTIY
TRBJ2-2,TRBV7-8,ASSWDGSLPGELF
TRBJ2-3,TRBV10-2,ASSDVTGGTDTQY